These 3 T cell receptor beta chains originate from one sample sequenced in a study of blood T cell repertoires in COVID-19. Data came from immunoSEQ multiplex PCR; TCRdb stores just in-frame clones and leaves some out. The table has about 26,000 clones, approximately 87% seen once; the top ten hold roughly 7.6%. Sequencing was performed on peripheral blood. The receptors stem from a human donor in a cohort sampled during active COVID-19.

The chain couples TRBV5-1 to TRBJ1-2; 7 positions agree with TRBD1. Per the germline V gene, CDR1 is SGHRS and CDR2 is YFSETQ. Trimming took 3 bases from V and 6 from J; bases not matched to a gene: 5. The CDR3 totals 13 residues. CDR3 in DNA: TGCGCCAGCAGCTCGCCCCAGGGGGATGGCTACACCTTC. It is translated as CASSSPQGDGYTF.

This CDR3 is CASSSGGPVTEAFF. The CDR3 coding sequence is TGTGCCAGCAGTTCAGGGGGACCGGTCACTGAAGCTTTCTTT. The chain links TRBV13 to TRBJ1-1; 7 nucleotides agree with TRBD1. Germline lookup yields CDR1 PRHDT and CDR2 FYEKMQ (reference sequence). The V and J ends lost 6 bases and 4 bases, in that order; junction bases with no gene match: 8. CDR3 length: 14 residues.

The genes are TRBV11-2 and TRBJ2-7; 7 nucleotides agree with TRBD1. With 6 bases clipped from V and 3 bases from J, the junction kept 23 bases outside the gene matches. The CDR3 consists of 19 residues. Germline V lookup: CDR1 SGHAT, CDR2 FQNNGV. The CDR3 coding sequence is TGTGCCAGCAGAAGATCTTTTGGGGGATCAATACAGGGGATCTACGAGCAGTACTTC. Its protein is CASRRSFGGSIQGIYEQYF.